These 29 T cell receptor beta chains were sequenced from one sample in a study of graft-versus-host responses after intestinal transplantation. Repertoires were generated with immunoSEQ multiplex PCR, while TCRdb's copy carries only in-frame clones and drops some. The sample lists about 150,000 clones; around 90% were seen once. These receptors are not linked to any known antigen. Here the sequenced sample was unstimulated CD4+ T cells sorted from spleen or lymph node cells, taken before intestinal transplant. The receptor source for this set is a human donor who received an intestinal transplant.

The CDR3 nucleotides are TGTGCCAGCAGTTCTCCTCCCGGGACGGAGGGCTACACCTTC. Translation gives CASSSPPGTEGYTF. V and J are TRBV28 and TRBJ1-2; a weak D match, TRBD1 (5 bases). The CDR3 consists of 14 residues. CDR1 and CDR2 (germline): MDHEN, SYDVKM. V was pared by 4 bases and J by 8 bases, with 17 bases between.

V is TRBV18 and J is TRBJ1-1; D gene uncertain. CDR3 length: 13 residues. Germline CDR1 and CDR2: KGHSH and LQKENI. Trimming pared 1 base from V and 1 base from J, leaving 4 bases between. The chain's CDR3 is CASSPLPNTEAFF. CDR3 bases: TGTGCCAGCTCACCACTCCCGAACACTGAAGCTTTCTTT.

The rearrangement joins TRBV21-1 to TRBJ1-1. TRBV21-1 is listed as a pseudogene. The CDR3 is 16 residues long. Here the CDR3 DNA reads TGTGCCAGCAGCAAAGACCGACTGGCAGCGAACACTGAAGCTTTCTTT. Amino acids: CASSKDRLAANTEAFF.

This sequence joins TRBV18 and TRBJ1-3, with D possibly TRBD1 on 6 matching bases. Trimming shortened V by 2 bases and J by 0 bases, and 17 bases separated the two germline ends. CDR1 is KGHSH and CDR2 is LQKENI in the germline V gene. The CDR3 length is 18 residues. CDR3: CASSPRIGGTFSGNTIYF. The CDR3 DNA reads TGTGCCAGCTCACCAAGGATAGGGGGGACCTTCTCTGGAAACACCATATATTTT.

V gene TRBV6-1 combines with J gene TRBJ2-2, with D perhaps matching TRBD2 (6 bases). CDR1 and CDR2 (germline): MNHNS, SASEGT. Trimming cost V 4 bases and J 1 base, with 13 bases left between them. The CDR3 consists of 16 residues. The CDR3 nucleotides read TGTGCCAGCAGTGCCCCCGGGGGACGGAACACCGGGGAGCTGTTTTTT. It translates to CASSAPGGRNTGELFF.

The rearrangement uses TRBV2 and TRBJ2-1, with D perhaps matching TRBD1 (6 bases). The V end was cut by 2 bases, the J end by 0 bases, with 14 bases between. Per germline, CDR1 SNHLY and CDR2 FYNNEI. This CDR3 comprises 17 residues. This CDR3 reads CASSEITGLSSYNEQFF. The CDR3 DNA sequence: TGTGCCAGCAGTGAAATAACAGGGCTTAGCTCCTACAATGAGCAGTTCTTC. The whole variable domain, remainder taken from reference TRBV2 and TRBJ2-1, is EPEVTQTPSHQVTQMGQEVILRCVPISNHLYFYWYRQILGQKVEFLVSFYNNEISEKSEIFDDQFSVERPDGSNFTLKIRSTKLEDSAMYFCASSEITGLSSYNEQFFGPGTRLTVL.

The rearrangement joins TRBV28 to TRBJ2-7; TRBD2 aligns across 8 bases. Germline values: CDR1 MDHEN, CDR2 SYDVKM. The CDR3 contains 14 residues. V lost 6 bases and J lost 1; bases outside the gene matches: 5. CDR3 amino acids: CASSPGGLSYEQYF. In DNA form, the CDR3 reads TGTGCCAGCAGCCCGGGGGGGCTGTCCTACGAGCAGTACTTC.

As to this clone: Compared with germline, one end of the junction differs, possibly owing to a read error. The CDR3 DNA reads TGCGCCAGCACCTTGGTCCAGGGGTCTAACACTGAAGCTTTCTTT. It yields the protein CASTLVQGSNTEAFF. This chain links TRBV5-1 with TRBJ1-1, with a tentative D call TRBD1 (6 bases). The CDR3 totals 15 residues. CDR1 and CDR2 from the germline V gene are SGHRS and YFSETQ. Supplemented by reference TRBV5-1 and TRBJ1-1, the full variable domain reads KAGVTQTPRYLIKTRGQQVTLSCSPISGHRSVSWYQQTPGQGLQFLFEYFSETQRNKGNFPGRFSGRQFSNSRSEMNVSTLELGDSALYLCASTLVQGSNTEAFFGQGTRLTVV.

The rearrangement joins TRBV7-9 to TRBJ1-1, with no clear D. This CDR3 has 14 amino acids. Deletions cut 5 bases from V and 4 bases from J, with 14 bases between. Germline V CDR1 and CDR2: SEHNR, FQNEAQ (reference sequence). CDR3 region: CASSPRGEGTEAFF. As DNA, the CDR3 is TGTGCCAGCAGCCCCCGTGGTGAAGGCACTGAAGCTTTCTTT.

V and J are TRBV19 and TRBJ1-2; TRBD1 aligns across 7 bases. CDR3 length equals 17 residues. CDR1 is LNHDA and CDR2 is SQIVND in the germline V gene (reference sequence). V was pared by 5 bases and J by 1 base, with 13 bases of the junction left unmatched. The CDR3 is CASSSTTGFPINYGYTF. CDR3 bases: TGTGCCAGTAGTTCCACGACAGGGTTCCCAATTAACTATGGCTACACCTTC.

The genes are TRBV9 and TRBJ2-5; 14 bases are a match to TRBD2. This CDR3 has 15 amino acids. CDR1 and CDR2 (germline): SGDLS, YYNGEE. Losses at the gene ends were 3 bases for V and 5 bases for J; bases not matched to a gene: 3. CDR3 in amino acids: CASSAGLAGVETQYF. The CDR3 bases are TGTGCCAGCAGCGCGGGACTAGCGGGAGTGGAGACCCAGTACTTC.

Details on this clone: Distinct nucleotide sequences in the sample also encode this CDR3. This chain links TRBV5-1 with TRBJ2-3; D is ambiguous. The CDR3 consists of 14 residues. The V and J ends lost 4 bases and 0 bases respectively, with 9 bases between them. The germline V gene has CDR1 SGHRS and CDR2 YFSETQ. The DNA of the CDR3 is TGCGCCAGCAGCCTCAGCCTTAGCACAGATACGCAGTATTTT. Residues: CASSLSLSTDTQYF.

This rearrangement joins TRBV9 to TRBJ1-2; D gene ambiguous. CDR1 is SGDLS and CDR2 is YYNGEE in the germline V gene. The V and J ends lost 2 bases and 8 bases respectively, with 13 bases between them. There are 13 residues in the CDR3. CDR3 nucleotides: TGTGCCAGCAGCGTGGACCCCACGGCGGGCTACACCTTC. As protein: CASSVDPTAGYTF.

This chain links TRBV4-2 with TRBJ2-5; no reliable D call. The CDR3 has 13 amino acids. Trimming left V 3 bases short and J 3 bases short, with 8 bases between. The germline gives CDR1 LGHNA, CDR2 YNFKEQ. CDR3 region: CASSQGGKETQYF. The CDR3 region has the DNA TGTGCCAGCAGCCAGGGTGGGAAAGAGACCCAGTACTTC.

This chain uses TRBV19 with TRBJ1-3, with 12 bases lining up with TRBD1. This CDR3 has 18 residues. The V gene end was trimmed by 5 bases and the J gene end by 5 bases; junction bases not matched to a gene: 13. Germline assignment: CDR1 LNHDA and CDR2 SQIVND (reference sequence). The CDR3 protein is CASSSVGQGANLRNTIYF. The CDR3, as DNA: TGTGCCAGTAGTTCGGTGGGACAGGGGGCTAATCTGCGAAACACCATATATTTT.

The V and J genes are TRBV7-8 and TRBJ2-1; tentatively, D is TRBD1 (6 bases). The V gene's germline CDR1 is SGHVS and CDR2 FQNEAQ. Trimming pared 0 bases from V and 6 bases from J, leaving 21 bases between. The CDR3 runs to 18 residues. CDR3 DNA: TGTGCCAGCAGCTTAGCGTCAGGGGTCTGGGGCGAATCCAATGAGCAGTTCTTC. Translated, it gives CASSLASGVWGESNEQFF.

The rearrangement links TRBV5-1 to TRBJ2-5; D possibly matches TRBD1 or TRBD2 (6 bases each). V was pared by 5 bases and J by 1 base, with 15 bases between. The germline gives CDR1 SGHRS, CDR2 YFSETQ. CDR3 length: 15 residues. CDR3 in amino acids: CASRQGRTFQETQYF. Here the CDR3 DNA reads TGCGCCAGCAGGCAGGGGAGGACCTTCCAAGAGACCCAGTACTTC.

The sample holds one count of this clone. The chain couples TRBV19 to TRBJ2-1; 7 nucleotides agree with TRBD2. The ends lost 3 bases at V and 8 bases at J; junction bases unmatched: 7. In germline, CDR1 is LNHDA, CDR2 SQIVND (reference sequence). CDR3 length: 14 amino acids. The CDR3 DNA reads TGTGCCAGTAGTATTCAGGGAGGGGTCCATGAGCAGTTCTTC. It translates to CASSIQGGVHEQFF. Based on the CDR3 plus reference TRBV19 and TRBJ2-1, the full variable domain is DGGITQSPKYLFRKEGQNVTLSCEQNLNHDAMYWYRQDPGQGLRLIYYSQIVNDFQKGDIAEGYSVSREKKESFPLTVTSAQKNPTAFYLCASSIQGGVHEQFFGPGTRLTVL.

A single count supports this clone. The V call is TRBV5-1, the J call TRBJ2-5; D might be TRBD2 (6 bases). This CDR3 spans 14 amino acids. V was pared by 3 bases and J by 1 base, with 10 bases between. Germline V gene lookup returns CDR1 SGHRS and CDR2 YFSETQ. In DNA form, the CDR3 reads TGCGCCAGCAGCTCAGGGAGGATCCAAGAGACCCAGTACTTC. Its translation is CASSSGRIQETQYF.

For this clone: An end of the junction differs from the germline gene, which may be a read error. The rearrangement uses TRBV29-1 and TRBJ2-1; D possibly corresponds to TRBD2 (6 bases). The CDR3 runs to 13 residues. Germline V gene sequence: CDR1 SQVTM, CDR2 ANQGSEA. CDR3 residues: CSAESPSDTKEFF. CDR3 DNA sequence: TGCAGCGCTGAATCCCCTAGCGACACGAAGGAGTTCTTC.

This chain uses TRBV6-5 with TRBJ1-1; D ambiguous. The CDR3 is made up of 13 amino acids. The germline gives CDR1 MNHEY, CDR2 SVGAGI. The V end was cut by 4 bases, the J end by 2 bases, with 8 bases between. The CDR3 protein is CASSWVGNTEAFF. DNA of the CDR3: TGTGCCAGCAGTTGGGTGGGTAACACTGAAGCTTTCTTT.

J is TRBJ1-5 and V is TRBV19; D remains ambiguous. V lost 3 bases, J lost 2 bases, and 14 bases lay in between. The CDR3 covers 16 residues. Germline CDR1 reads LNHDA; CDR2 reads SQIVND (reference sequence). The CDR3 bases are TGTGCCAGTAGTATGACCGGCCCCCGAGGCAATCAGCCCCAGCATTTT. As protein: CASSMTGPRGNQPQHF.

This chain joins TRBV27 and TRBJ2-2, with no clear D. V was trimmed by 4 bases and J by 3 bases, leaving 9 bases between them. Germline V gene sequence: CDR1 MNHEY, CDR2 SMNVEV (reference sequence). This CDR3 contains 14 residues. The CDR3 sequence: CASSSQSDTGELFF. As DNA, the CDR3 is TGTGCCAGCAGTTCCCAAAGCGACACCGGGGAGCTGTTTTTT.

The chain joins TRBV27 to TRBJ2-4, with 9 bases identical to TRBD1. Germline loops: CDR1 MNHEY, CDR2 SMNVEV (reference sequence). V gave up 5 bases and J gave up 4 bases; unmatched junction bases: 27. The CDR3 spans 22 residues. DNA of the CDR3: TGTGCCAGCAGTCCCTGGACACCTCGTGGGACAGGGCCGGTGGAGGGAAAAAACATTCAGTACTTC. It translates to CASSPWTPRGTGPVEGKNIQYF.

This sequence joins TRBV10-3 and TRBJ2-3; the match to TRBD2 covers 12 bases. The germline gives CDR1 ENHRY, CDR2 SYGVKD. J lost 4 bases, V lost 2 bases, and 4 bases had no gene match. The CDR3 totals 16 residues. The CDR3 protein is CAISEGLAGLADTQYF. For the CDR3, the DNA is TGTGCCATCAGTGAGGGACTAGCGGGATTAGCAGATACGCAGTATTTT.

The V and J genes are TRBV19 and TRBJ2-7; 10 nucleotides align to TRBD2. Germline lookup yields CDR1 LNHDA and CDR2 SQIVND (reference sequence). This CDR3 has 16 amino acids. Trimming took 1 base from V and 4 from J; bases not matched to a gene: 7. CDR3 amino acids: CASSIAGLAEGYEQYF. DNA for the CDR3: TGTGCCAGTAGTATAGCAGGACTAGCGGAGGGATACGAGCAGTACTTC.

The CDR3 DNA is TGTGCCAGCAGCTTGGGAGGGACCACTGAAGCTTTCTTT. Translated: CASSLGGTTEAFF. The chain couples TRBV5-4 to TRBJ1-1, with TRBD1 as a possible D gene (5 bases). The CDR3 has 13 amino acids. The germline V and J ends were trimmed by 0 bases and 4 bases, with 7 bases remaining between them. The V gene's germline CDR1 is SGHNT and CDR2 YYREEE (reference sequence). The variable domain in full, with the rest retrieved from reference TRBV5-4 and TRBJ1-1, is ETGVTQSPTHLIKTRGQQVTLRCSSQSGHNTVSWYQQALGQGPQFIFQYYREEENGRGNFPPRFSGLQFPNYSSELNVNALELDDSALYLCASSLGGTTEAFFGQGTRLTVV.

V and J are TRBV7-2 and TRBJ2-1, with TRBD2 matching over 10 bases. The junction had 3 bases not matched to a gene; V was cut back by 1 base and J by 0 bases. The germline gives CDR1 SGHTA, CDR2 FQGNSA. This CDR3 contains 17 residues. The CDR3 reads CASSLVGLADSYNEQFF. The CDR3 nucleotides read TGTGCCAGCAGCTTAGTCGGACTAGCGGACTCCTACAATGAGCAGTTCTTC. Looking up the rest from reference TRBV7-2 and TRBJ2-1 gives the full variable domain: GAGVSQSPSNKVTEKGKDVELRCDPISGHTALYWYRQSLGQGLEFLIYFQGNSAPDKSGLPSDRFSAERTGGSVSTLTIQRTQQEDSAVYLCASSLVGLADSYNEQFFGPGTRLTVL.

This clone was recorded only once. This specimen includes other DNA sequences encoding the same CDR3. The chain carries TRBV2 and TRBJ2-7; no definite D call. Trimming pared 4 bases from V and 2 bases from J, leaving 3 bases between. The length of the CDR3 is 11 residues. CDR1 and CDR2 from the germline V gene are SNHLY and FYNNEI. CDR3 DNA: TGTGCCAGCAGTGTTGCCTACGAGCAGTACTTC. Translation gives CASSVAYEQYF.